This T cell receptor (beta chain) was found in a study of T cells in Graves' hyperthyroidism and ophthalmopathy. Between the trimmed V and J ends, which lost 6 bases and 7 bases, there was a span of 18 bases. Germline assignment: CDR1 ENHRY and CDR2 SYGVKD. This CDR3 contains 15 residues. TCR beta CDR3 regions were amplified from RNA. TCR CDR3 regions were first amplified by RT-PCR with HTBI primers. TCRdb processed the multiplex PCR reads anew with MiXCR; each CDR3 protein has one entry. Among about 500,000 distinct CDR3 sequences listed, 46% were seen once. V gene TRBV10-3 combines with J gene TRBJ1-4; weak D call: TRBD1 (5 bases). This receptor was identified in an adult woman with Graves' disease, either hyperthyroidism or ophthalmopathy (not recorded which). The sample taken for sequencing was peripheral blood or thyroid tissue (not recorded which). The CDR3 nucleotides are TGTGCCATCAGCCAGACCTCGGGGGGTACTGAAAAACTGTTTTTT. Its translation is CAISQTSGGTEKLFF.